The 17 T cell receptor beta chains listed next were all sequenced from one sample in a study of blood T cell repertoires in COVID-19. Clones were sequenced by immunoSEQ multiplex PCR, and TCRdb holds only the in-frame ones, with some missing. Among about 130,000 clones listed, around 86% were seen once. Specimen: peripheral blood. The receptors stem from a woman between 45 and 60 years old who had recovered from COVID-19.

This chain links TRBV2 with TRBJ1-1; maybe TRBD1 (6 bases). V was cut by 8 bases and J by 4 bases, with 17 bases left in between. Germline CDR1 SNHLY, CDR2 FYNNEI. This CDR3 spans 14 amino acids. The DNA for the CDR3 is TGTGCCAGCTCTGGGCGGGGAGGGGGCACTGAAGCTTTCTTT. Translating it yields CASSGRGGGTEAFF.

This clone was recorded only once. This sequence joins TRBV27 and TRBJ2-7; the match to TRBD1 covers 7 bases. Germline CDR1 is MNHEY and CDR2 is SMNVEV (reference sequence). The CDR3 is made up of 15 amino acids. The V segment lost 2 bases and the J segment 3 bases; nucleotides outside the gene matches: 7. Here the CDR3 reads CASSLESGGVYEQYF. In DNA, the CDR3 is TGTGCCAGCAGTTTAGAATCAGGGGGTGTCTACGAGCAGTACTTC.

This clone appeared a few times. This chain uses TRBV2 with TRBJ2-1; D gene ambiguous. Germline V gene sequence: CDR1 SNHLY, CDR2 FYNNEI. Trimming pared 7 bases from V and 0 bases from J, leaving 7 bases between. The CDR3 is 13 residues long. This chain's CDR3 is CASKAVSYNEQFF. In nucleotides, the CDR3 is TGTGCCAGCAAGGCGGTCTCCTACAATGAGCAGTTCTTC.

This clone was picked up a small number of times. This rearrangement joins TRBV7-2 to TRBJ2-4, with 9 bases aligning to TRBD1. In germline, CDR1 is SGHTA, CDR2 FQGNSA. This CDR3 region has 18 residues. V lost 5 bases, J lost 0 bases, and 11 bases stayed unmatched. CDR3 bases: TGTGCCAGCAGCCCGCTCCAGGACAGGGGTCTAGCCAAAAACATTCAGTACTTC. It specifies CASSPLQDRGLAKNIQYF.

This clone was recorded only once. CDR3 nucleotides: TGTGCCAGTAGTATAACTGGAGGGAACACTGAAGCTTTCTTT. It specifies CASSITGGNTEAFF. V and J are TRBV19 and TRBJ1-1, with unresolved D. V shed 2 bases and J shed 1 base, with 8 bases lying between them. The CDR3 runs 14 residues. Germline CDR1 LNHDA, CDR2 SQIVND (reference sequence).

The chain employs TRBV10-1 and TRBJ1-1; D is unclear. V lost 5 bases, J lost 8 bases, and 15 bases lay in between. CDR1 and CDR2 (germline): WNHNN, SYGVQD (reference sequence). The CDR3 loop spans 13 amino acids. CDR3 coding DNA: TGCGCCAGCAGTATGAAAGGCAGGAAAGAAGCTTTCTTT. Protein sequence: CASSMKGRKEAFF.

The chain recombines TRBV19 with TRBJ2-2; D gene uncertain. The CDR3 has 13 residues. V was pared by 4 bases and J by 3 bases, with 6 bases between. Germline values: CDR1 LNHDA, CDR2 SQIVND (reference sequence). CDR3 sequence (DNA): TGTGCCAGTAGTACCGACTACACCGGGGAGCTGTTTTTT. Translated: CASSTDYTGELFF.

The V and J genes are TRBV5-8 and TRBJ2-5, with D possibly matching TRBD1 (5 bases). The CDR3 consists of 13 residues. Germline assignment: CDR1 SGHTS and CDR2 YDEGEE. The V gene lost 3 bases and the J gene lost 1 base, with 7 bases spanning the gap. The CDR3, as DNA: TGTGCCAGCAGCTCAGGGCGCCAAGAGACCCAGTACTTC. Its protein product is CASSSGRQETQYF.

The gene calls are TRBV19 and TRBJ2-2; D is undetermined. The CDR3 covers 14 residues. Germline CDR1 is LNHDA and CDR2 is SQIVND (reference sequence). Deletions cut 7 bases from V and 6 bases from J, with 15 bases between. As DNA, the CDR3 is TGTGCCAGTACCCTCTACTCTAGTTCCGGGGAGCTGTTTTTT. This sequence encodes CASTLYSSSGELFF.

This clone was seen a single time. V usage is TRBV7-9 and J usage is TRBJ2-3, with 7 positions matching TRBD2. This CDR3 contains 15 residues. J gave up 6 bases and V 5 bases, and 11 bases lay outside the gene matches. Germline CDR1 reads SEHNR; CDR2 reads FQNEAQ (reference sequence). CDR3 in DNA: TGTGCCAGCAGCCCGAGCGGGGCACGGGGTGATACGCAGTATTTT. Its translation is CASSPSGARGDTQYF.

The V gene is TRBV18, the J gene TRBJ2-3; 10 bases line up with TRBD2. CDR3 length equals 15 residues. Looked up from germline, CDR1 is KGHSH and CDR2 is LQKENI. J gave up 4 bases and V 5 bases, and 6 bases lay outside the gene matches. The CDR3 spells CASSGLAAAPDTQYF. CDR3 sequence (DNA): TGTGCCAGCTCAGGACTAGCGGCTGCCCCAGATACGCAGTATTTT.

This chain connects TRBV19 to TRBJ2-3; TRBD1 agrees at 7 bases. The CDR3 is made up of 15 amino acids. The junction had 9 bases not matched to a gene; V was cut back by 7 bases and J by 2 bases. The germline V gene has CDR1 LNHDA and CDR2 SQIVND (reference sequence). DNA for the CDR3: TGTGCCAGTACGAACAGGGGAAGGACCACAGATACGCAGTATTTT. Encoded protein: CASTNRGRTTDTQYF.

The chain is built from TRBV5-1 and TRBJ2-7, with 9 nucleotides matching TRBD1. Germline V lookup: CDR1 SGHRS, CDR2 YFSETQ. Unmatched junction bases numbered 9, after V lost 4 bases and J lost 1 base. This CDR3 region has 16 residues. The CDR3 region has the DNA TGCGCCAGCAGCAAAGGGGGCGGGACAGGGTCCTACGAGCAGTACTTC. The encoded protein is CASSKGGGTGSYEQYF.

The J gene is TRBJ2-7, the V gene TRBV27; tentatively, D is TRBD1 (5 bases). Germline values: CDR1 MNHEY, CDR2 SMNVEV (reference sequence). This CDR3 has 13 residues. V was shortened by 2 bases and J by 2 bases, with 7 bases between the two germline ends. The CDR3 nucleotides read TGTGCCAGCAGTTTAGACAGCACCTACGAGCAGTACTTC. Protein sequence: CASSLDSTYEQYF.

V is TRBV6-5 and J is TRBJ2-3; TRBD1 matches 7 bases. This CDR3 has 15 amino acids. V lost 2 bases to trimming and J lost 2 bases; unmatched junction nucleotides: 4. Germline assignment: CDR1 MNHEY and CDR2 SVGAGI. The CDR3 loop reads CASSYEGAYTDTQYF. CDR3 nucleotide sequence: TGTGCCAGCAGTTACGAGGGGGCGTACACAGATACGCAGTATTTT.

The rearrangement joins TRBV2 to TRBJ1-5, with a possible D match to TRBD1 (5 bases). Per germline, CDR1 SNHLY and CDR2 FYNNEI. The CDR3 covers 15 residues. The ends were cut back, 9 bases at V and 0 bases at J, with 15 bases in the middle. The CDR3 protein is CASLPGDISNQPQHF. CDR3 DNA: TGTGCCAGTCTTCCGGGGGATATTAGCAATCAGCCCCAGCATTTT.

V and J are TRBV7-3 and TRBJ1-2; 7 bases map to TRBD1. The V gene end was trimmed by 4 bases and the J gene end by 8 bases; junction bases not matched to a gene: 10. This CDR3 is 14 amino acids long. Germline V CDR1 and CDR2: SGHTA, FQGTGA. As DNA, the CDR3 is TGTGCCAGCAGCTCGGGGACAGCCGACGAGGGCTACACCTTC. It yields the protein CASSSGTADEGYTF.